This is a list of T cell receptor beta chains from one sample in a study of blood T cell repertoires in COVID-19. Clones were sequenced by immunoSEQ multiplex PCR, and TCRdb holds only the in-frame ones, with some missing. The table lists approximately 300,000 clones, 87% of them singletons, with around 2.1% in the top ten. The sample taken for sequencing was peripheral blood. The receptors derive from a man aged 18 to 29 with active or convalescent COVID-19. CDR3s include the opening cysteine and the closing phenylalanine or tryptophan. The D gene is left open where the match is weak. Clone size, where shown, is once, few, many, or a class for clones that have expanded.

v_call: TRBV27
cdr3_length: 15
d_call: TRBD1
j_call: TRBJ1-1
clone_size: .
cdr3_nt: TGTGCCAGCAGTCCAGGGACAGGGGGGGACACTGAAGCTTTCTTT
cdr3_aa: CASSPGTGGDTEAFF

v_call: TRBV10-3
cdr3_length: 13
d_call: .
j_call: TRBJ2-5
clone_size: few
cdr3_nt: TGTGCCATCAGCCGCGACGCGGGGGAGACCCAGTACTTC
cdr3_aa: CAISRDAGETQYF

v_call: TRBV6-4
cdr3_length: 14
d_call: .
j_call: TRBJ2-4
clone_size: few
cdr3_nt: TGTGCCAGCAATCCGGTTCGGTCAGGAAACATTCAGTACTTC
cdr3_aa: CASNPVRSGNIQYF

v_call: TRBV4-1
cdr3_length: 17
d_call: .
j_call: TRBJ1-5
clone_size: once
cdr3_nt: TGCGCCAGCAGCCAAAGTGGATCACAGTATAGCAATCAGCCCCAGCATTTT
cdr3_aa: CASSQSGSQYSNQPQHF

v_call: TRBV5-1
cdr3_length: 15
d_call: .
j_call: TRBJ1-2
clone_size: few
cdr3_nt: TGCGCCAGCAGCTTGGATGTAGCTTCTAACTATGGCTACACCTTC
cdr3_aa: CASSLDVASNYGYTF

v_call: TRBV13
cdr3_length: 16
d_call: .
j_call: TRBJ1-2
clone_size: .
cdr3_nt: TGTGCCAGCAGCTACGGACAATCCGGGTATAACTATGGCTACACCTTC
cdr3_aa: CASSYGQSGYNYGYTF

v_call: TRBV5-1
cdr3_length: 15
d_call: TRBD1
j_call: TRBJ2-2
clone_size: once
cdr3_nt: TGCGCCAGCAGCCCCCCAGGGGGCAACACCGGGGAGCTGTTTTTT
cdr3_aa: CASSPPGGNTGELFF

v_call: TRBV4-3
cdr3_length: 15
d_call: .
j_call: TRBJ1-4
clone_size: once
cdr3_nt: TGCGCCAGCAGCCAAGACAGGGCCAGGTGGGAAAAACTGTTTTTT
cdr3_aa: CASSQDRARWEKLFF

v_call: TRBV11-2
cdr3_length: 13
d_call: .
j_call: TRBJ1-2
clone_size: .
cdr3_nt: TGTGCCAGCAGCCAACAGGTTAACTATGGCTACACCTTC
cdr3_aa: CASSQQVNYGYTF

v_call: TRBV9
cdr3_length: 13
d_call: TRBD1
j_call: TRBJ1-2
clone_size: few
cdr3_nt: TGTGCCAGCAGCGGACAGGGCTCTTATGGCTACACCTTC
cdr3_aa: CASSGQGSYGYTF

v_call: TRBV27
cdr3_length: 15
d_call: TRBD1
j_call: TRBJ1-6
clone_size: .
cdr3_nt: TGTGCCAGCAGTTCCGGGACAGGGTTCGGTTCACCCCTCCACTTT
cdr3_aa: CASSSGTGFGSPLHF

v_call: TRBV7-9
cdr3_length: 15
d_call: .
j_call: TRBJ2-3
clone_size: .
cdr3_nt: TGTGCCAGCAGCCACGGGATGACTAGCACAGATACGCAGTATTTT
cdr3_aa: CASSHGMTSTDTQYF

v_call: TRBV5-1
cdr3_length: 14
d_call: .
j_call: TRBJ2-1
clone_size: .
cdr3_nt: TGCGCCAGCAGCACCCGTGCGGGGGCCGATGAGCAGTTCTTC
cdr3_aa: CASSTRAGADEQFF

v_call: TRBV5-6
cdr3_length: 15
d_call: .
j_call: TRBJ1-1
clone_size: .
cdr3_nt: TGTGCCAGCAGCTTGAGGGCCAGGGTGAACACTGAAGCTTTCTTT
cdr3_aa: CASSLRARVNTEAFF

v_call: TRBV2
cdr3_length: 15
d_call: .
j_call: TRBJ1-1
clone_size: .
cdr3_nt: TGTGCCAGCAGTCAAGTCTTGAATTCGGACACTGAAGCTTTCTTT
cdr3_aa: CASSQVLNSDTEAFF

v_call: TRBV5-4
cdr3_length: 14
d_call: .
j_call: TRBJ1-1
clone_size: few
cdr3_nt: TGTGCCAGCAGACTCGGACAGAAGAACACTGAAGCTTTCTTT
cdr3_aa: CASRLGQKNTEAFF

v_call: TRBV5-1
cdr3_length: 15
d_call: .
j_call: TRBJ2-1
clone_size: .
cdr3_nt: TGCGCCAGCAGCTTGGCCCACGGCAGCGACAATGAGCAGTTCTTC
cdr3_aa: CASSLAHGSDNEQFF

v_call: TRBV6-5
cdr3_length: 15
d_call: .
j_call: TRBJ1-6
clone_size: .
cdr3_nt: TGTGCCAGCAGTTACAGGGCAGGGGTGTTTTCACCCCTCCACTTT
cdr3_aa: CASSYRAGVFSPLHF

v_call: TRBV27
cdr3_length: 13
d_call: .
j_call: TRBJ2-7
clone_size: few
cdr3_nt: TGTGCCAGTACACGGACGGGATCGGGTCGGCAGTACTTC
cdr3_aa: CASTRTGSGRQYF

v_call: TRBV12-3/TRBV12-4
cdr3_length: 12
d_call: .
j_call: TRBJ1-2
clone_size: .
cdr3_nt: TGTGCCAGCAGTTTTCAGAACTATGGCTACACCTTC
cdr3_aa: CASSFQNYGYTF

v_call: TRBV9
cdr3_length: 15
d_call: TRBD1
j_call: TRBJ2-7
clone_size: .
cdr3_nt: TGTGCCAGCAGCCCGGACGCGAGACAGGGCTACGAGCAGTACTTC
cdr3_aa: CASSPDARQGYEQYF

v_call: TRBV3-1/TRBV3-2
cdr3_length: 16
d_call: TRBD1
j_call: TRBJ1-2
clone_size: .
cdr3_nt: TGTGCCAGCAGCCCGGGGACAGCTCTAGGGCGCTATGGCTACACCTTC
cdr3_aa: CASSPGTALGRYGYTF

v_call: TRBV14
cdr3_length: 13
d_call: .
j_call: TRBJ1-4
clone_size: .
cdr3_nt: TGTGCCAGCAGCCGAGGGAGTAATGAAAAACTGTTTTTT
cdr3_aa: CASSRGSNEKLFF

v_call: TRBV18
cdr3_length: 14
d_call: TRBD1
j_call: TRBJ2-7
clone_size: .
cdr3_nt: TGTGCCAGCTCCCGAGACAGGGGTGAGCGAGCGCAGTACTTC
cdr3_aa: CASSRDRGERAQYF

v_call: TRBV5-1
cdr3_length: 15
d_call: .
j_call: TRBJ2-3
clone_size: .
cdr3_nt: TGCGCCAGCAGGTTCTCCGGGTGGGGCACAGATACGCAGTATTTT
cdr3_aa: CASRFSGWGTDTQYF

v_call: TRBV28
cdr3_length: 17
d_call: .
j_call: TRBJ2-1
clone_size: .
cdr3_nt: TGTGCCAGCACCCTATTAAGGGAGAATCGCCCCTACAATGAGCAGTTCTTC
cdr3_aa: CASTLLRENRPYNEQFF

v_call: TRBV28
cdr3_length: 13
d_call: .
j_call: TRBJ1-1
clone_size: .
cdr3_nt: TGTGCCAGCAGGCAGGGGTGGAACACTGAAGCTTTCTTT
cdr3_aa: CASRQGWNTEAFF

v_call: TRBV7-9
cdr3_length: 16
d_call: .
j_call: TRBJ2-7
clone_size: .
cdr3_nt: TGTGCCAGCAGCCTATCGGACAGCTTACTCTCCTACGAGCAGTACTTC
cdr3_aa: CASSLSDSLLSYEQYF

v_call: TRBV3-1/TRBV3-2
cdr3_length: 14
d_call: TRBD2
j_call: TRBJ2-3
clone_size: .
cdr3_nt: TGTGCCAGCAGACTAGCGAGAGCCACAGATACGCAGTATTTT
cdr3_aa: CASRLARATDTQYF

v_call: TRBV25-1
cdr3_length: 15
d_call: TRBD1
j_call: TRBJ1-1
clone_size: few
cdr3_nt: TGTGCCAGCAGTTCCCGACAGGGGATGAACACTGAAGCTTTCTTT
cdr3_aa: CASSSRQGMNTEAFF

v_call: TRBV7-2
cdr3_length: 17
d_call: TRBD1
j_call: TRBJ2-5
clone_size: .
cdr3_nt: TGTGCCAGCAGCTTAAGACAGGGGGCGAGTTATCGAGAGACCCAGTACTTC
cdr3_aa: CASSLRQGASYRETQYF

v_call: TRBV27
cdr3_length: 13
d_call: .
j_call: TRBJ2-4
clone_size: .
cdr3_nt: TGTGCCACCATGGGGGGAGCCAAAAACATTCAGTACTTC
cdr3_aa: CATMGGAKNIQYF

v_call: TRBV25-1
cdr3_length: 14
d_call: TRBD1
j_call: TRBJ2-7
clone_size: .
cdr3_nt: TGTGCCAGCATAATAGAACAGGGGCTTTGCGAGCAGTACTTC
cdr3_aa: CASIIEQGLCEQYF

v_call: TRBV4-3
cdr3_length: 14
d_call: .
j_call: TRBJ2-2
clone_size: once
cdr3_nt: TGCGCCAGCAGCCAGGGCCGGAACACCGGGGAGCTGTTTTTT
cdr3_aa: CASSQGRNTGELFF

v_call: TRBV11-2
cdr3_length: 15
d_call: .
j_call: TRBJ1-6
clone_size: .
cdr3_nt: TGTGCCAGCAGCTGGCGGGGTTCCTATAATTCACCCCTCCACTTT
cdr3_aa: CASSWRGSYNSPLHF